Listed below are T cell receptor beta chains from one sample, sequenced in a study of response to subunit inactivated influenza vaccine. TCRdb reprocessed the RT-PCR reads with MiXCR, giving one entry per CDR3 protein. The sample includes about 780,000 distinct CDR3 sequences, about a fifth of them seen just once. The source material was PBMCs from blood, sampled more than 4 days after vaccination. These receptors all come from a man over 45 who received an inactivated influenza vaccine. CDR3s include the opening cysteine and the closing phenylalanine or tryptophan. Each record gives: V gene, D gene, J gene, clone size, CDR3 DNA, CDR3 protein. D genes are given only for firm matches. Clone size is not always given. Where it is, it says once, few, many or a class for expanded clones.

V: TRBV12-3/TRBV12-4
D: TRBD2
J: TRBJ2-5
size: NA
DNA: TGTGCCAGCAGTGATAGCGGGAGTAGAACGGAGACCCAGTACTTC
CDR3: CASSDSGSRTETQYF

V: TRBV5-6
D: TRBD1
J: TRBJ2-1
size: NA
DNA: TGTGCCAGCAGCCAAACACAGGGGGAGTTCTTC
CDR3: CASSQTQGEFF

V: TRBV28
D: TRBD2
J: TRBJ2-7
size: NA
DNA: TGTGCCAGCAGTTTCCCCCACTCTAGCGGGGGGCCTTACTACGAGCAGTACTTC
CDR3: CASSFPHSSGGPYYEQYF

V: TRBV20-1
D: TRBD2
J: TRBJ2-1
size: NA
DNA: TGCAGTGCTAGAGACTGGACTAGCGGGAGTTTAAATGAGCAGTTCTTC
CDR3: CSARDWTSGSLNEQFF

V: TRBV18
D: NA
J: TRBJ2-3
size: NA
DNA: TGTGCCAGCTCACCAAATTACCCAGATACGCAGTATTTT
CDR3: CASSPNYPDTQYF

V: TRBV28
D: TRBD1
J: TRBJ2-1
size: many
DNA: TGTGCCAGCAGTTTATGGACAGGGACAAATGAGCAGTTCTTC
CDR3: CASSLWTGTNEQFF

V: TRBV24-1
D: NA
J: TRBJ2-6
size: many
DNA: TGTGCCACCAGTGATACTGCCCTAGGTGGGGCCAACGTCCTGACTTTC
CDR3: CATSDTALGGANVLTF

V: TRBV20-1
D: TRBD1
J: TRBJ1-2
size: many
DNA: TGCAGTGCCTCCCCCCGGGACAGGGGGAACTATGGCTACACCTTC
CDR3: CSASPRDRGNYGYTF

V: TRBV2
D: NA
J: TRBJ2-6
size: NA
DNA: TGTGCCAGCATTGGTTTAGGTACTGGGGCCAACGTCCTGACTTTC
CDR3: CASIGLGTGANVLTF

V: TRBV7-9
D: TRBD1
J: TRBJ2-1
size: NA
DNA: TGTGCCAGCAGCCCGGACAGGGTTTTCTACAATGAGCAGTTCTTC
CDR3: CASSPDRVFYNEQFF

V: TRBV29-1
D: TRBD1
J: TRBJ2-7
size: few
DNA: TGCAGCGTCGGGACAGCAACTCGAGAGCAGTACTTC
CDR3: CSVGTATREQYF

V: TRBV4-1
D: TRBD1
J: TRBJ2-2
size: many
DNA: TGCGCCAGCAGCCAATACGCGACAGGGGGGACCGGGGAGCTGTTTTTT
CDR3: CASSQYATGGTGELFF

V: TRBV4-1
D: NA
J: TRBJ2-3
size: few
DNA: TGCGCCAGCAGTTCACAGGTCCTCAGCACAGATACGCAGTATTTT
CDR3: CASSSQVLSTDTQYF

V: TRBV6-1
D: NA
J: TRBJ2-7
size: NA
DNA: TGTGCCAGCCTAAGACTTACCCAGGGGGGCTACGAGCAGTACTTC
CDR3: CASLRLTQGGYEQYF

V: TRBV20-1
D: NA
J: TRBJ1-4
size: NA
DNA: TGCAGTGCAAGACTTCACGGGTTAGGGGAAAAACTGTTTTTT
CDR3: CSARLHGLGEKLFF

V: TRBV11-2
D: NA
J: TRBJ2-4
size: NA
DNA: TGTGCCAGCAGCTTAATCTTCGCGGGGGCTCTAGCCAAAAACATTCAGTACTTC
CDR3: CASSLIFAGALAKNIQYF

V: TRBV30
D: TRBD1
J: TRBJ1-6
size: NA
DNA: TGTGCCTGGAGTCGACAGGGTTCACCCCTCCACTTT
CDR3: CAWSRQGSPLHF

V: TRBV10-3
D: TRBD2
J: TRBJ2-2
size: few
DNA: TGTGCCATCAGTGGGGGACTAGCGGGAACCGGGGAGCTGTTTTTT
CDR3: CAISGGLAGTGELFF

V: TRBV20-1
D: TRBD2
J: TRBJ2-3
size: few
DNA: TGCAGTGCTAGAGGACTAGCGGGACGTGGTGCAGATACGCAGTATTTT
CDR3: CSARGLAGRGADTQYF

V: TRBV6-2/TRBV6-3
D: NA
J: TRBJ2-2
size: once
DNA: TGTGCCAGCAGTTACGTCTCATCCACCGGGGAGCTGTTTTTT
CDR3: CASSYVSSTGELFF

V: TRBV3-1
D: TRBD2
J: TRBJ2-1
size: NA
DNA: TGTGCCAGCAGCCATACTAGCGGGGGGGCCCCCTACAATGAGCAGTTCTTC
CDR3: CASSHTSGGAPYNEQFF

V: TRBV9
D: TRBD2
J: TRBJ2-7
size: once
DNA: TGTGCCAGCAGCGTGGACGACCCGTGGACTAGCGGATACCCCCTCGAGCAGTACTTC
CDR3: CASSVDDPWTSGYPLEQYF

V: TRBV5-5
D: NA
J: TRBJ2-7
size: NA
DNA: TGTGCCAGCAGCATGGGACGGAGCTCCTACGAGCAGTACTTC
CDR3: CASSMGRSSYEQYF

V: TRBV7-2
D: TRBD1
J: TRBJ2-2
size: NA
DNA: TGTGCCAGCAGCCCAACCGGACAGGGATTACCCGGGGAGCTGTTTTTT
CDR3: CASSPTGQGLPGELFF

V: TRBV19
D: NA
J: TRBJ2-4
size: NA
DNA: TGTGCCAGTAGTATATCTGGGGTACTAGCCAAAAACATTCAGTACTTC
CDR3: CASSISGVLAKNIQYF

V: TRBV10-3
D: TRBD2
J: TRBJ2-3
size: many
DNA: TGTGCCATCAGTGAGTCGGGCGGCCAAGGGGACTACACAGATACGCAGTATTTT
CDR3: CAISESGGQGDYTDTQYF

V: TRBV18
D: NA
J: TRBJ2-6
size: few
DNA: TGTGCCAGCTCACCAAGGATACCAGGACAGACCTCTGGGGCCAACGTCCTGACTTTC
CDR3: CASSPRIPGQTSGANVLTF

V: TRBV18
D: NA
J: TRBJ2-1
size: NA
DNA: TGTGCCAGCTCACCGCCCGGGACGAATGAGCAGTTCTTC
CDR3: CASSPPGTNEQFF

V: TRBV12-3/TRBV12-4
D: TRBD2
J: TRBJ2-3
size: NA
DNA: TGTGCCAGCAGGATGCTAGCGGGGGGAACAGATACGCAGTATTTT
CDR3: CASRMLAGGTDTQYF

V: TRBV28
D: NA
J: TRBJ2-3
size: few
DNA: TGTGCCAGCAGTTTGAACCGGGGGACCTACACAGATACGCAGTATTTT
CDR3: CASSLNRGTYTDTQYF

V: TRBV29-1
D: NA
J: TRBJ1-2
size: few
DNA: TGCAGCGTTGGGCAGGGGAGGGATGGCTACACCTTC
CDR3: CSVGQGRDGYTF

V: TRBV20-1
D: TRBD1
J: TRBJ2-7
size: few
DNA: TGCAGTGCTTCCTGGACAGGACGTTCCTACGAGCAGTACTTC
CDR3: CSASWTGRSYEQYF

V: TRBV7-9
D: NA
J: TRBJ1-1
size: NA
DNA: TGTGCCAGCAGCTTAGGGCACAGTGAAGCTTTCTTT
CDR3: CASSLGHSEAFF

V: TRBV5-1
D: NA
J: TRBJ2-5
size: NA
DNA: TGCGCCAGCTCCCATGGGAATAGAGGATCGGGCCAGTACTTC
CDR3: CASSHGNRGSGQYF

V: TRBV20-1
D: NA
J: TRBJ2-1
size: NA
DNA: TGCAGTGCTAGAGTTGGGGCTGCGGGGTACTACAATGAGCAGTTCTTC
CDR3: CSARVGAAGYYNEQFF

V: TRBV20-1
D: TRBD1
J: TRBJ2-5
size: few
DNA: TGCAGTGCTACGACAGGGCGTCTGCAAGAGACCCAGTACTTC
CDR3: CSATTGRLQETQYF

V: TRBV12-3/TRBV12-4
D: NA
J: TRBJ2-5
size: NA
DNA: TGTGCCAGCAGTTTTGTTATAGAGACCCAGTACTTC
CDR3: CASSFVIETQYF

V: TRBV24-1
D: NA
J: TRBJ2-5
size: NA
DNA: TGTGCCACCAGTGATTTGCAGGGGCGCCAAGAGACCCAGTACTTC
CDR3: CATSDLQGRQETQYF

V: TRBV27
D: TRBD2
J: TRBJ2-7
size: NA
DNA: TGTGCCAGCAGTCGGATTCTAGCGGGAGTCTACGAGCAGTACTTC
CDR3: CASSRILAGVYEQYF

V: TRBV20-1
D: TRBD2
J: TRBJ2-1
size: NA
DNA: TGCAGTGTTCGGACGGAAGGACTAGCGGGAAGACACAATGAGCAGTTCTTC
CDR3: CSVRTEGLAGRHNEQFF

V: TRBV6-2/TRBV6-3
D: NA
J: TRBJ2-3
size: NA
DNA: TGTGCCAGCACCGGCCGAAGCACCAACACAGATACGCAGTATTTT
CDR3: CASTGRSTNTDTQYF

V: TRBV4-2
D: TRBD1
J: TRBJ2-1
size: NA
DNA: TGTGCCAGCAGCCAAGATTGGGCAGGGGGCGAGGCTGAGCAGTTCTTC
CDR3: CASSQDWAGGEAEQFF

V: TRBV15
D: NA
J: TRBJ2-4
size: NA
DNA: TGTGCCACCAGCCAAGGGGGGGACAGAAAAAGCATTCAGTACTTC
CDR3: CATSQGGDRKSIQYF

V: TRBV4-2
D: TRBD1
J: TRBJ1-6
size: few
DNA: TGTGCCAGCAGCCGAATTTTGGACAGGGGATATAATTCACCCCTCCACTTT
CDR3: CASSRILDRGYNSPLHF

V: TRBV7-8
D: NA
J: TRBJ1-5
size: NA
DNA: TGTGCCAGCAGCTCGAACCGGGGACATCCTGGGCAGCCCCAGCATTTT
CDR3: CASSSNRGHPGQPQHF

V: TRBV20-1
D: TRBD2
J: TRBJ2-1
size: NA
DNA: TGCAGTGCTAGATCGAGCGGGGAGGTAAAGCAGTTCTTC
CDR3: CSARSSGEVKQFF

V: TRBV10-3
D: TRBD1
J: TRBJ2-1
size: few
DNA: TGTGCCATCAGCGATGAAGGACAGGGCGGTCATGAGCAGTTCTTC
CDR3: CAISDEGQGGHEQFF

V: TRBV27
D: NA
J: TRBJ2-3
size: NA
DNA: TGTGCCAGCAGTTTCCAGCGGCACCACACAGATACGCAGTATTTT
CDR3: CASSFQRHHTDTQYF

V: TRBV24-1
D: NA
J: TRBJ2-6
size: NA
DNA: TGTGCCACCAGTTCCCGGACTGGGGCCAACGTCCTGACTTTC
CDR3: CATSSRTGANVLTF

V: TRBV12-3/TRBV12-4
D: NA
J: TRBJ1-1
size: NA
DNA: TGTGCCAGCAGTGCCCGTTCAGTGAACACTGAAGCTTTCTTT
CDR3: CASSARSVNTEAFF

V: TRBV7-2
D: TRBD1
J: TRBJ1-5
size: NA
DNA: TGTGCCAGCAGCCGTAACAGGGGCGATCAGCCCCAGCATTTT
CDR3: CASSRNRGDQPQHF

V: TRBV6-5
D: TRBD2
J: TRBJ2-1
size: NA
DNA: TGTGCCAGCAGTTACCGTGGTACTAGCGGGAGGTATGAGCAGTTCTTC
CDR3: CASSYRGTSGRYEQFF

V: TRBV11-2
D: NA
J: TRBJ2-7
size: NA
DNA: TGTGCCAGCAGCTTAGGGCGGATCGCGAGCGAGCAGTACTTC
CDR3: CASSLGRIASEQYF

V: TRBV4-1
D: NA
J: TRBJ2-1
size: NA
DNA: TGCGCCAGCAGCCAAAACCCCCCGGCGGGGACAGAGTTCTTC
CDR3: CASSQNPPAGTEFF

V: TRBV28
D: TRBD2
J: TRBJ2-1
size: NA
DNA: TGTGCCAGCAGTTCGGGACTAGCGGATATCTCCTACAATGAGCAGTTCTTC
CDR3: CASSSGLADISYNEQFF

V: TRBV20-1
D: NA
J: TRBJ1-1
size: many
DNA: TGCAGTGCTAGAGATGGACGAGTGAACACTGAAGCTTTCTTT
CDR3: CSARDGRVNTEAFF

V: TRBV5-1
D: NA
J: TRBJ2-1
size: many
DNA: TGTGCCAGCAGCTTACAAAGCTCCTACAATGAGCAGTTCTTC
CDR3: CASSLQSSYNEQFF

V: TRBV7-2
D: NA
J: TRBJ1-5
size: NA
DNA: TGTGCCAGCAGCTTAGTCCCAGGGGAGATTCAGCCCCAGCATTTT
CDR3: CASSLVPGEIQPQHF

V: TRBV4-3
D: NA
J: TRBJ1-6
size: few
DNA: TGCGCCAGCAGCCAGGACAGCAGCTCCTATAATTCACCCCTCCACTTT
CDR3: CASSQDSSSYNSPLHF

V: TRBV4-2
D: NA
J: TRBJ1-5
size: few
DNA: TGTGCCAGCAGCCAGGGCACTTTAAATCAGCCCCAGCATTTT
CDR3: CASSQGTLNQPQHF